This passage covers 21 T cell receptor beta chains from one sample sequenced in a study of siplizumab effects on memory and regulatory T cells. Measured with immunoSEQ multiplex PCR; TCRdb has only the in-frame clones, and not every one. The table lists about 100,000 clones, 91% of them singletons. Input material: CD4+ T cells sorted from blood. The receptor set was obtained from a human donor in good health.

This sequence joins TRBV5-1 and TRBJ2-1; a weak D match, TRBD1 (6 bases). V lost 1 base to trimming and J lost 3 bases, with 14 bases between them. This CDR3 has 16 residues. The germline CDR1 and CDR2 sequences are SGHRS and YFSETQ. CDR3 nucleotides: TGCGCCAGCAGCTTGCGGCAGGGGCTTGACTACAATGAGCAGTTCTTC. This sequence encodes CASSLRQGLDYNEQFF.

The genes are TRBV4-1 and TRBJ2-2; D is uncertain. The germline CDR1 and CDR2 sequences are MGHRA and YSYEKL. The V end was cut by 5 bases, the J end by 4 bases, with 14 bases between. CDR3 size: 15 residues. In nucleotides, the CDR3 is TGCGCCAGCAGCGATAAAGGGCTGTTCACCGGGGAGCTGTTTTTT. Its translation: CASSDKGLFTGELFF.

The chain employs TRBV28 and TRBJ1-5, with a weak D call TRBD1 (6 bases). CDR1 and CDR2 (germline): MDHEN, SYDVKM. CDR3 length: 16 residues. The ends were cut back, 5 bases at V and 0 bases at J, with 14 bases in the middle. CDR3 in DNA: TGTGCCAGCAGTCTACAGGGTGGGAATAGCAATCAGCCCCAGCATTTT. Its protein product is CASSLQGGNSNQPQHF.

This rearrangement joins TRBV18 to TRBJ2-5; D perhaps matches TRBD2 (5 bases). The CDR3 covers 14 residues. Germline V CDR1 and CDR2: KGHSH, LQKENI. The ends were cut back, 6 bases at V and 2 bases at J, with 13 bases in the middle. The CDR3 nucleotides are TGTGCCAGCTCCCCCCCGGGAACGCAAGAGACCCAGTACTTC. It specifies CASSPPGTQETQYF.

The V call is TRBV7-9, the J call TRBJ1-3; 8 nucleotides agree with TRBD1. Germline CDR1 SEHNR, CDR2 FQNEAQ (reference sequence). Trimming removed 6 bases from V and 4 bases from J; junction bases left unmatched: 5. The length of the CDR3 is 14 residues. The CDR3 region is CASSSDRAGNTIYF. The CDR3 DNA follows: TGTGCCAGCAGTTCGGACAGGGCCGGAAACACCATATATTTT.

The chain links TRBV4-2 to TRBJ2-3; 8 nucleotides line up with TRBD1. The CDR3 consists of 14 residues. CDR1 and CDR2 (germline): LGHNA, YNFKEQ. With 4 bases clipped from V and 3 bases from J, the junction kept 3 bases outside the gene matches. This chain's CDR3 is CASSPRQGTDTQYF. Here the CDR3 DNA reads TGTGCCAGCAGCCCCCGACAGGGGACAGATACGCAGTATTTT.

The genes are TRBV6-1 and TRBJ1-2; no firm D call. Germline V gene sequence: CDR1 MNHNS, CDR2 SASEGT. V was trimmed by 2 bases and J by 4 bases, leaving 8 bases between them. The CDR3 loop spans 13 amino acids. The CDR3 sequence is CASSEREIYGYTF. The CDR3 DNA sequence: TGTGCCAGCAGTGAAAGGGAGATCTATGGCTACACCTTC.

The chain is built from TRBV29-1 and TRBJ1-3, with 10 bases identical to TRBD1. CDR3 size: 15 residues. V lost 6 bases to trimming and J lost 4 bases; unmatched junction nucleotides: 9. The germline CDR1 and CDR2 sequences are SQVTM and ANQGSEA. The CDR3 DNA reads as TGCAGCGTAGGATCGGGACAGGGGACAGGAAACACCATATATTTT. Amino acid sequence: CSVGSGQGTGNTIYF.

The chain employs TRBV14 and TRBJ2-1; D is ambiguous. Germline lookup yields CDR1 SGHDN and CDR2 FVKESK. The length of the CDR3 is 11 residues. Trimming pared 4 bases from V and 10 bases from J, leaving 8 bases between. This chain's CDR3 is CASSRSWEQFF. DNA for the CDR3: TGTGCCAGCAGCCGTAGTTGGGAGCAGTTCTTC.

This chain links TRBV4-2 with TRBJ2-7; D is possibly TRBD1 or TRBD2 (6 bases each). Trimming took off 4 bases at V and 2 bases at J, with 21 bases between the two ends. The CDR3 totals 17 residues. CDR1 is LGHNA, CDR2 YNFKEQ, per germline. CDR3 bases: TGTGCCAGCAGCCCAAATGGTGGGGACGGGGGCGCCTACGAGCAGTACTTC. It specifies CASSPNGGDGGAYEQYF.

The rearrangement uses TRBV7-2 and TRBJ2-1; D is perhaps TRBD2 (5 bases). In germline, CDR1 is SGHTA, CDR2 FQGNSA. V dropped 3 bases and J dropped 1 base, with 10 bases sitting between them. This CDR3 comprises 15 residues. The CDR3 region has the DNA TGTGCCAGCAGCTTCGCTAGCAGATCCTACAATGAGCAGTTCTTC. Translating it yields CASSFASRSYNEQFF. Together with reference TRBV7-2 and TRBJ2-1, the CDR3 gives the full variable domain: GAGVSQSPSNKVTEKGKDVELRCDPISGHTALYWYRQSLGQGLEFLIYFQGNSAPDKSGLPSDRFSAERTGGSVSTLTIQRTQQEDSAVYLCASSFASRSYNEQFFGPGTRLTVL.

The chain is built from TRBV19 and TRBJ2-5; tentatively, D is TRBD2 (6 bases). Germline loops: CDR1 LNHDA, CDR2 SQIVND (reference sequence). This CDR3 comprises 13 residues. V lost 8 bases to trimming and J lost 4 bases, with 14 bases between them. CDR3 amino acids: CASSPTRGETQYF. In nucleotides, the CDR3 is TGTGCCAGTTCACCGACTAGGGGAGAGACCCAGTACTTC.

CDR3 DNA: TGTGCCAGCAGCGTAGAGGGGGCAGGAGAAAAACTGTTTTTT. Encoded protein: CASSVEGAGEKLFF. The rearrangement uses TRBV9 and TRBJ1-4, with 7 bases that match TRBD1. This CDR3 region has 14 residues. In germline, CDR1 is SGDLS, CDR2 YYNGEE. Unmatched junction bases numbered 4, after V lost 0 bases and J lost 8 bases.

This chain connects TRBV11-3 to TRBJ1-2, with TRBD1 matching 9 bases. With 4 bases clipped from V and 4 bases from J, the junction kept 13 bases outside the gene matches. The CDR3 sequence is 17 residues long. Germline V gene lookup returns CDR1 SGHNT and CDR2 YENEEA. CDR3 in DNA: TGTGCCAGCAGCTCTCGGCCGCCGGGACAGGGACTCTATGGCTACACCTTC. Amino acids: CASSSRPPGQGLYGYTF.

This chain connects TRBV7-2 to TRBJ2-7; 11 bases line up with TRBD2. Trimming took 7 bases from V and 6 from J; bases not matched to a gene: 14. Germline CDR1 is SGHTA and CDR2 is FQGNSA. This CDR3 region has 16 residues. The CDR3 is CASTLLVAGGSVEQYF. In nucleotides, the CDR3 is TGTGCCAGCACCCTACTCGTAGCGGGGGGGTCTGTCGAGCAGTACTTC.

The chain recombines TRBV4-3 with TRBJ1-1; D unresolved. The CDR3 consists of 11 residues. Germline V CDR1 and CDR2: LGHNA, YSLEER. V was cut by 1 base and J by 9 bases, with 6 bases left in between. The CDR3 DNA sequence: TGCGCCAGCAGCCAAGGGGAAAAAGCTTTCTTT. Protein product: CASSQGEKAFF.

This chain connects TRBV6-5 to TRBJ1-5, with a tentative D call TRBD1 (6 bases). V lost 2 bases to trimming and J lost 0 bases, with 8 bases between them. This CDR3 region has 15 residues. CDR1 is MNHEY, CDR2 SVGAGI, per germline. The CDR3, as DNA: TGTGCCAGCAGTTACAACAGGGCTAGCAATCAGCCCCAGCATTTT. Encoded protein: CASSYNRASNQPQHF.

This chain uses TRBV7-3 with TRBJ2-2; D is uncertain. The length of the CDR3 is 12 residues. V lost 5 bases to trimming and J lost 2 bases, with 3 bases between them. Germline V gives CDR1 SGHTA, CDR2 FQGTGA. The CDR3 DNA sequence: TGTGCCAGCAGCCTAAACACCGGGGAGCTGTTTTTT. Protein: CASSLNTGELFF. The full variable domain, its missing parts supplied by reference TRBV7-3 and TRBJ2-2, is GAGVSQTPSNKVTEKGKYVELRCDPISGHTALYWYRQSLGQGPEFLIYFQGTGAADDSGLPNDRFFAVRPEGSVSTLKIQRTERGDSAVYLCASSLNTGELFFGEGSRLTVL.

This chain uses TRBV5-4 with TRBJ1-4, with D perhaps matching TRBD1 (5 bases). The V gene's germline CDR1 is SGHNT and CDR2 YYREEE (reference sequence). The CDR3 is 17 residues long. Trimming removed 4 bases at V and 0 bases at J, with 16 bases between. The CDR3 here is CASSAGLAGTTNEKLFF. CDR3 in DNA: TGTGCCAGCAGCGCTGGCTTGGCAGGGACAACTAATGAAAAACTGTTTTTT.

This chain's CDR3 is CASSSSGTLSTDTQYF. The CDR3 nucleotides read TGCGCCAGCAGCTCCTCCGGGACCCTAAGCACAGATACGCAGTATTTT. The genes are TRBV5-1 and TRBJ2-3; D possibly uses TRBD1 or TRBD2 (5 bases each). Looked up from germline, CDR1 is SGHRS and CDR2 is YFSETQ. Trimming removed 3 bases from V and 0 bases from J, with 14 bases in between. The CDR3 is 16 amino acids.

The V and J genes are TRBV5-4 and TRBJ2-1; 8 nucleotides align to TRBD2. CDR3 length equals 16 residues. V trimming: 3 bases; J trimming: 2 bases; junction bases outside the gene matches: 7. Germline loops: CDR1 SGHNT, CDR2 YYREEE (reference sequence). This CDR3 is CASSSTAGEAYNEQFF. CDR3 in DNA: TGTGCCAGCAGCTCGACAGCGGGGGAAGCCTACAATGAGCAGTTCTTC.